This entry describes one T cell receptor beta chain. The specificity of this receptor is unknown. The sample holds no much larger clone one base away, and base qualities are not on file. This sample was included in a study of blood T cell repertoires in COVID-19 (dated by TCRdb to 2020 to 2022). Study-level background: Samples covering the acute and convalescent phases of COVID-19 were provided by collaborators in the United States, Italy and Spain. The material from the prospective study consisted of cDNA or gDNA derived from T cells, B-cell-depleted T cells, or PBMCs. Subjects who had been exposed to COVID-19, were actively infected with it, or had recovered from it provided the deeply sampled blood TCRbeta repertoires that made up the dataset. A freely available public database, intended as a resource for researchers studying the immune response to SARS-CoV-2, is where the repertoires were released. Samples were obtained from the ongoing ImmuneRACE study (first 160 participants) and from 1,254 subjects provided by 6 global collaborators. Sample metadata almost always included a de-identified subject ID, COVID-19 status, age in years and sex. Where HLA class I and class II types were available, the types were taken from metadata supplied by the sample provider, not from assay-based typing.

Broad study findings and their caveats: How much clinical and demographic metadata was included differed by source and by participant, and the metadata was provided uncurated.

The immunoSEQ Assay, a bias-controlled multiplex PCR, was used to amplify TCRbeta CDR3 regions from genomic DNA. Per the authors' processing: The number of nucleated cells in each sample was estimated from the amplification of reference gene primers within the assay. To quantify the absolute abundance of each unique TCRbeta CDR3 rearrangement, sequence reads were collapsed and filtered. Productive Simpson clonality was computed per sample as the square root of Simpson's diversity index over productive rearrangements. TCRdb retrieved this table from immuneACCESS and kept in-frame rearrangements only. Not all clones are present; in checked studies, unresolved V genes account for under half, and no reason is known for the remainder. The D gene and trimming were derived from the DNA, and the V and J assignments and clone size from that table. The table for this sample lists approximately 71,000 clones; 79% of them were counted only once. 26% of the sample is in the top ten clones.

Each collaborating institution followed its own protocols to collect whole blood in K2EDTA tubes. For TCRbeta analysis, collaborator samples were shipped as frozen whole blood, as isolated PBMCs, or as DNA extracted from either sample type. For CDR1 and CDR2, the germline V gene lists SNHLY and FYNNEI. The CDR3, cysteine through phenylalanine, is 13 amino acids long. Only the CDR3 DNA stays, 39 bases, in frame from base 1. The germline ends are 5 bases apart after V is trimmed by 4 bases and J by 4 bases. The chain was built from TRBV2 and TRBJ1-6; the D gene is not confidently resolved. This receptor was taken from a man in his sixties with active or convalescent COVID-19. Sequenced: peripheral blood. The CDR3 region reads CASSALYNSPLHF. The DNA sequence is TGTGCCAGCAGTGCCCTATATAATTCACCCCTCCACTTT.